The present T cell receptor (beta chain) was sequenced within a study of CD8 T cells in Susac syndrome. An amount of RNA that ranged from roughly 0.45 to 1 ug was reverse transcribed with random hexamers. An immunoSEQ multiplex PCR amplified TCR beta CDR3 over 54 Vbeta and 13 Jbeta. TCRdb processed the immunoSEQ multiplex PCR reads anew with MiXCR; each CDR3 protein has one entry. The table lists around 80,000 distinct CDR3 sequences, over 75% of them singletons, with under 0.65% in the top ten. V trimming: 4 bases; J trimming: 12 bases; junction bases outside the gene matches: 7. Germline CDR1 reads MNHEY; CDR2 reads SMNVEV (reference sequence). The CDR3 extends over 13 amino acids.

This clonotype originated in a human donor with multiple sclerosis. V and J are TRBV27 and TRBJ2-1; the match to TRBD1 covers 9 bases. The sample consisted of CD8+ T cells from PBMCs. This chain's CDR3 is CASSSRTGVGQFF. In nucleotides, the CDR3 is TGTGCCAGCAGTTCACGGACAGGGGTCGGGCAGTTCTTC.